This TCR beta chain was retrieved from a study of Graves' ophthalmopathy and Graves' hyperthyroidism. For repertoire sequencing, the TCR beta CDR3 regions were amplified from RNA transcripts. HTBI primers were used in a first-round RT-PCR, which preceded a second-round multiplex PCR. TCRdb re-derived calls from the multiplex PCR reads in MiXCR, one entry per CDR3 protein. The sample shows some 410,000 distinct CDR3 sequences, roughly 21% of them seen only once. Study-wide results and limits: At 60% to 71% sensitivity and 72.22% specificity, the model predicted progression of the ophthalmopathy.

This clonotype was observed at least ten times. Its antigen is unknown. The germline CDR1 and CDR2 sequences are LNHDA and SQIVND (reference sequence). V lost 10 bases to trimming and J lost 2 bases, with 23 bases between them. The CDR3 is 16 residues long. The sequenced sample was peripheral blood. J is TRBJ1-1 and V is TRBV19; possibly TRBD1 for D (5 bases). The sequence derives from a woman in her late teens or twenties with stable Graves' hyperthyroidism. The CDR3 protein is CATNPSWNRLNTEAFF. The CDR3 coding sequence is TGTGCCACCAACCCATCCTGGAACAGGCTCAACACTGAAGCTTTCTTT.